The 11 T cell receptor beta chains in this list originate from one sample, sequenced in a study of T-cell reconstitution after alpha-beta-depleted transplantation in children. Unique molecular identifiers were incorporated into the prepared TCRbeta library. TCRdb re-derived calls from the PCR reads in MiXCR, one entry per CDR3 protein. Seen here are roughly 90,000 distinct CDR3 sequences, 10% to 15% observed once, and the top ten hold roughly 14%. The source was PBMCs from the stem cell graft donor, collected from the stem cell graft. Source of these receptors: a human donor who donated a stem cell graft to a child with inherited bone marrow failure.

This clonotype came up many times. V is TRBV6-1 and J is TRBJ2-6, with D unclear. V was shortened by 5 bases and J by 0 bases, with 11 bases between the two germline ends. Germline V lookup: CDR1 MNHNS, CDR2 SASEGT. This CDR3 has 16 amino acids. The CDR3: CASSQYFISGANVLTF. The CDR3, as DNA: TGTGCCAGCAGTCAATACTTCATCTCTGGGGCCAACGTCCTGACTTTC.

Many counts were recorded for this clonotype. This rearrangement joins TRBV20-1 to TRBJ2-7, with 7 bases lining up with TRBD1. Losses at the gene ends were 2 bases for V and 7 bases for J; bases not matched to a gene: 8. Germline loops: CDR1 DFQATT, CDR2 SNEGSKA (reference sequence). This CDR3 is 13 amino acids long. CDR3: CSARRQGVWEQYF. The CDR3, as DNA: TGCAGTGCTAGAAGGCAGGGGGTTTGGGAGCAGTACTTC.

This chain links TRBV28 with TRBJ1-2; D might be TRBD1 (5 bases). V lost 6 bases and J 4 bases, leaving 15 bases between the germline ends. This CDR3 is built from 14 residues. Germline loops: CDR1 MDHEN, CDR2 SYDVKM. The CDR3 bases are TGTGCCAGCAGCAGTACTCGGGACCGCTATGGCTACACCTTC. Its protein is CASSSTRDRYGYTF.

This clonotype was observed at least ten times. CDR3 region: CASSQTGGLTETQYF. Written as DNA, the CDR3 is TGTGCCAGCAGCCAGACCGGGGGGCTCACAGAGACCCAGTACTTC. The V gene is TRBV3-1, the J gene TRBJ2-5, with D maybe TRBD2 (7 bases). This CDR3 comprises 15 residues. V lost 3 bases, J lost 4 bases, and 15 bases lay in between. Per the germline V gene, CDR1 is LGHDT and CDR2 is YNNKEL (reference sequence).

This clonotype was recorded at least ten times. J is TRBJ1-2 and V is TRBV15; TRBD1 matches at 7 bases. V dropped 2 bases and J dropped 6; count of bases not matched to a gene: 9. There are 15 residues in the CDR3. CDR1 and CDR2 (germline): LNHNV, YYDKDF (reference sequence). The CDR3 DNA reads TGTGCCACCAGCAGATTCGGGACAGCTGACGATGGCTACACCTTC. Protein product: CATSRFGTADDGYTF.

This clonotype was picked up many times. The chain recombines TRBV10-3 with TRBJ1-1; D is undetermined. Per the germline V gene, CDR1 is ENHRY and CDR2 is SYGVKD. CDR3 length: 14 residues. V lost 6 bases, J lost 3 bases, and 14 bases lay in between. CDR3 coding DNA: TGTGCCATCAGCCGAGGGAGTGCGGACACTGAAGCTTTCTTT. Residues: CAISRGSADTEAFF.

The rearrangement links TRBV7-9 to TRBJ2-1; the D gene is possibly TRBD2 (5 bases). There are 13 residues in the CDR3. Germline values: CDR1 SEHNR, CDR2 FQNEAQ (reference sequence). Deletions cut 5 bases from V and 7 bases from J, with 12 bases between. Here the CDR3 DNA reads TGTGCCAGCAGCCCAGCCGGGAAAAATGAGCAGTTCTTC. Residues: CASSPAGKNEQFF.

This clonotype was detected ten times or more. For the CDR3, the DNA is TGTGCCAGCAGCTCCACGGCCTTAGCGGGAGACACAGATACGCAGTATTTT. This translates into CASSSTALAGDTDTQYF. V gene TRBV7-8 combines with J gene TRBJ2-3, with 9 nucleotides matching TRBD2. The CDR3 covers 17 residues. Trimming cost V 4 bases and J 2 bases; bases outside gene matches: 10. The germline gives CDR1 SGHVS, CDR2 FQNEAQ.

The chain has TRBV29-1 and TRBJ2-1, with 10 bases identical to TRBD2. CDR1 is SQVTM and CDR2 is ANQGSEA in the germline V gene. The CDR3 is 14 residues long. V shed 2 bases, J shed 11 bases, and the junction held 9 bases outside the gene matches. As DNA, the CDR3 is TGCAGCGTTGAACCTAATAGCGGGGGGACAAAGCAGTTCTTC. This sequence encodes CSVEPNSGGTKQFF.

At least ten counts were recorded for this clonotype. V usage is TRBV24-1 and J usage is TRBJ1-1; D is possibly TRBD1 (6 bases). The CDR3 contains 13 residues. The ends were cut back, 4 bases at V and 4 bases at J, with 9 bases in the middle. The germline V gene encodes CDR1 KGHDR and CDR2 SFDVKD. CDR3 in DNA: TGTGCCACCAGTGAAAGCAGGGGCACTGAAGCTTTCTTT. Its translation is CATSESRGTEAFF.

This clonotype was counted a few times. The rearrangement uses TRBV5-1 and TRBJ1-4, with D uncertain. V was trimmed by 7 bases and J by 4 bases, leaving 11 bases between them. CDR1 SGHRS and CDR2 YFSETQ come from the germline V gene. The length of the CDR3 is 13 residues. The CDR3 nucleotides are TGCGCCAGCGCTGCGGAGGATAATGAAAAACTGTTTTTT. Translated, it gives CASAAEDNEKLFF.